This TCR beta chain derives from a study of beta chain features in type 1 diabetes (dated by TCRdb to the late 2010s). The study in broad terms: Patients and healthy donors did not differ in mean age, gender distribution, total cell number or subset yield. The study compared the TCRB repertoires of sorted circulating CD4+ T cell subsets in recently diagnosed type 1 diabetes patients with those in matched healthy donors. Naive and central memory subsets were obtained from all 30 or so donors, but regulatory and stem cell-like memory subsets were isolated from only 8 patients and roughly eight healthy donors. A total of around 110,000,000 sorted cells were examined across all samples, and a strong correlation was observed between cell number per subset and RNA yield. General study outcomes and caveats: Because the HLA sub-analyses included only small numbers of individuals, any influence of HLA type on TCRB rearrangement was left unresolved. Naive, central memory and regulatory TCRB repertoires appeared to be more alike among patients than among healthy donors. Fewer insertions and more nucleotide deletions at VDJ recombination sites were observed in patients with type 1 diabetes, implying thymic rearrangement abnormalities. In all four CD4+ subsets, TCRB CDR3 length was moderately but significantly shorter in type 1 diabetes patients. PCR may preferentially amplify shorter templates, but because patient and control samples were amplified and corrected together, any resulting skew would affect both groups equally. Because cDNA was sequenced instead of genomic DNA, activated cells with high expression could be over-represented, although the groups did not differ in activation or CD3 levels.

Each donor gave one peripheral blood draw, averaging approximately 0.12 L, which was collected into heparinised tubes. A BD FACSAria II was used to sort naive, central memory, regulatory and stem cell-like memory CD4+ T cells with a panel that included CD45RO, CCR7, CD25, CD127, CD95 and CD27. A purity above 98% was achieved for all sorted populations. PBMCs were separated immediately by Lymphoprep density gradient centrifugation and were stained directly, without being cultured. To minimize batch effects, samples were stained and sorted in pairs, one healthy donor with one patient per experiment. A word on this clone: Its target antigen remains unknown. Per-base qualities were not stored, and no clone one base away is much larger.

The High Capacity cDNA Reverse Transcription Kit was used to reverse transcribe all of the isolated RNA, meaning that expressed TCRB transcripts were what got sequenced. Deep immunoSEQ sequencing was performed on naive, central memory and regulatory T cell samples, with an average of around 3.5 million total reads per sample. Sorted cells were lysed in RLT buffer, and RNA was extracted using DNase-treated RNeasy Micro or Mini kits according to cell number. Each cell subset was processed on its own to prevent cross-contamination, while patient and healthy donor samples were processed together. TCRB sequences were amplified from cDNA with the immunoSEQ multiplex PCR, producing 87-bp fragments spanning the CDR3 region. Sequencing of the amplicons was done on the Illumina HiSeq platform. Per the source publication's procedure: Synthetic template baselines were used to correct PCR bias computationally, reads within Hamming distance 2 were collapsed together, and singletons that could not be merged were discarded. Reads were aligned against IMGT to assign V, D and J genes, CDR3 length and insertions or deletions at six rearrangement sites. Within each subset, clonotype counts were normalized to sorted cell number, and only after that were true diversity and Gini coefficients computed with the tcR R package. Repertoire sharing was quantified using the overlap coefficient calculated on TCRB nucleotide sequences. Out-of-frame TCRB sequences from naive cells were analyzed as a proxy for the pre-selection repertoire. TCRdb provides this immuneACCESS table in a form limited to in-frame rearrangements. Some clones are lacking; in checked studies, under half of them reflect an unresolved V gene, and why the rest are absent is not known. That table supplies the V and J calls and clone size; D and trimming were determined from the DNA. Present in this sample are 450,000 to 550,000 clones, around 30% of which were seen just once. The leading ten clones occupy 0.05% to 0.065% of the sample.

From the cysteine up to the phenylalanine, the CDR3 has a length of 14 residues. The entry retains the CDR3 DNA only, 42 bases that are in frame from base 1. V is clipped by 8 bases and J by 0 bases, and the sequence between their germline boundaries is 11 bases long. The germline V gene (reference sequence) specifies SEHNR as CDR1 and FQNEAQ as CDR2. This receptor was identified in a man aged 18 to 30 in good health. Sequencing was done on a sample of naive CD4+ T cells from blood. In light of the paper, this sample's cell subset or site label describes: true naive CD4+ T cells. This chain joins TRBV7-9 to TRBJ2-1, with the D gene not confidently named. The nucleotide sequence reads as follows: TGTGCCAGCGTCCGTCTAAGCTCCTACAATGAGCAGTTCTTC. The resulting protein is CASVRLSSYNEQFF.